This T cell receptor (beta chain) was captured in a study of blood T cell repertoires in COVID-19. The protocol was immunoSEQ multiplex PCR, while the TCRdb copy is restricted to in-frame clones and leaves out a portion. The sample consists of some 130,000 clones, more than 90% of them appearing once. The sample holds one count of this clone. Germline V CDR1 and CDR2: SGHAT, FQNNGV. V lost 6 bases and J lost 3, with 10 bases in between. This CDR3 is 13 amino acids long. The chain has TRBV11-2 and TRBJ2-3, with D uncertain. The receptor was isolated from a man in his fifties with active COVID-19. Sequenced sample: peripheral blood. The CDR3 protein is CASSLHGTDTQYF. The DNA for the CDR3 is TGTGCCAGCAGTTTACACGGGACAGATACGCAGTATTTT.